These 24 T cell receptor beta chains were sequenced from one sample in a study of CD8 T cells in ankylosing spondylitis. TCRdb reanalysed the 5' RACE reads using MiXCR and keeps one entry per CDR3 protein. The table shows under 150,000 distinct CDR3 sequences, with roughly 8% occurring only once. Sequencing used synovial fluid, either unsorted or a sorted T cell fraction (not recorded which). These receptors all come from a male donor with ankylosing spondylitis.

The table lists this clonotype with many counts. V usage is TRBV5-1 and J usage is TRBJ2-7, with D possibly TRBD2 on 6 matching bases. Germline V CDR1 and CDR2: SGHRS, YFSETQ. The CDR3 has 13 residues. Trimming stripped 7 bases from V and 2 bases from J, with 13 bases between. CDR3: CASAAGRTYEQYF. The CDR3 DNA is TGCGCCAGCGCCGCGGGACGTACCTACGAGCAGTACTTC.

This clonotype was counted once. A read error may explain this, as a much larger clone is one base away. The chain carries TRBV20-1 and TRBJ2-1, with TRBD2 matching 14 bases. The germline V gene has CDR1 DFQATT and CDR2 SNEGSKA (reference sequence). The CDR3 length is 16 residues. CDR3: CCAPGLAGGRGNEQFF. Here the CDR3 DNA reads TGCTGTGCTCCCGGACTAGCGGGAGGCCGAGGAAATGAGCAGTTCTTC.

A few counts support this clonotype. V usage is TRBV6-5 and J usage is TRBJ1-6, with no clear D. Germline CDR1 and CDR2: MNHEY and SVGAGI. The CDR3 sequence is 15 residues long. The ends were cut back, 0 bases at V and 9 bases at J, with 12 bases in the middle. The CDR3 DNA sequence: TGTGCCAGCAGTTACTCCTCGGGATTAGGTTCACCCCTCCACTTT. Amino acid sequence: CASSYSSGLGSPLHF.

This clonotype was counted only a few times. This CDR3 reads CASKRVGGRGTTGELFF. The DNA of the CDR3 is TGCGCCAGCAAAAGGGTCGGAGGACGCGGGACTACCGGGGAGCTGTTTTTT. V and J are TRBV5-1 and TRBJ2-2; D perhaps matches TRBD2 (6 bases). The CDR3 spans 17 residues. Germline CDR1 reads SGHRS; CDR2 reads YFSETQ. V lost 6 bases, J lost 5 bases, and 23 bases lay in between.

This chain connects TRBV6-5 to TRBJ2-7; D perhaps matches TRBD2 (5 bases). V was trimmed by 0 bases and J by 3 bases, leaving 12 bases between them. The CDR3 is 15 residues long. The germline gives CDR1 MNHEY, CDR2 SVGAGI. The CDR3 coding sequence is TGTGCCAGCAGTTACTCTTGGGAGAAGGGCTACGAGCAGTACTTC. Translating it yields CASSYSWEKGYEQYF.

This clonotype has a handful of counts. The CDR3 loop is CASSPGRPAEQFF. DNA for the CDR3: TGTGCCAGCAGTCCGGGACGGCCAGCCGAGCAGTTCTTC. The J gene is TRBJ2-1, the V gene TRBV12-3 or TRBV12-4; tentatively, D is TRBD1 or TRBD2 (5 bases each). Trimming took off 5 bases at V and 10 bases at J, with 15 bases between the two ends. The CDR3 length is 13 residues.

The chain couples TRBV18 to TRBJ2-3; 10 bases fit TRBD2. Germline CDR1 reads KGHSH; CDR2 reads LQKENI. The CDR3 runs to 19 residues. Trimming removed 0 bases from V and 4 bases from J; junction bases left unmatched: 13. The CDR3 region is CASSPPARSLAGEADTQYF. CDR3 nucleotides: TGTGCCAGCTCACCACCGGCGCGTAGCCTAGCGGGAGAGGCAGATACGCAGTATTTT.

This clonotype has only a few counts. This chain joins TRBV12-3 or TRBV12-4 and TRBJ1-2, with TRBD1 matching 8 bases. With 5 bases clipped from V and 6 bases from J, the junction kept 5 bases outside the gene matches. This CDR3 has 13 residues. CDR3 sequence: CASSKIRGHGYTF. CDR3 coding DNA: TGTGCCAGCAGTAAAATCAGGGGGCATGGCTACACCTTC.

This clonotype was detected ten times or more. The CDR3 DNA sequence: TGTGCCTGGAGTGTACTAACGGGGGGCTCCTACAATGAGCAGTTCTTC. It yields the protein CAWSVLTGGSYNEQFF. This chain joins TRBV30 and TRBJ2-1; 7 bases line up with TRBD2. CDR1 and CDR2 from the germline V gene are GTSNPN and SVGIG (reference sequence). The CDR3 runs 16 residues. V dropped 0 bases and J dropped 0; count of bases not matched to a gene: 5.

Ten or more counts support this clonotype. The rearrangement joins TRBV5-1 to TRBJ2-3; D ambiguous. This CDR3 is built from 12 residues. Per germline, CDR1 SGHRS and CDR2 YFSETQ. Trimming stripped 4 bases from V and 6 bases from J, with 9 bases between. The CDR3 here is CASSPPADTQYF. In DNA form, the CDR3 reads TGCGCCAGCAGCCCCCCCGCGGATACGCAGTATTTT.

The genes are TRBV5-1 and TRBJ2-7, with D possibly matching TRBD1 (6 bases). CDR3 length equals 12 residues. Germline V gene lookup returns CDR1 SGHRS and CDR2 YFSETQ. V was trimmed by 2 bases and J by 10 bases, leaving 13 bases between them. CDR3 in DNA: TGCGCCAGCAGCTTAACAGGGCCCAACCAGTACTTC. Amino acid sequence: CASSLTGPNQYF.

This clonotype was counted at least ten times. The J gene is TRBJ2-7, the V gene TRBV29-1; tentatively, D is TRBD1 (5 bases). Per germline, CDR1 SQVTM and CDR2 ANQGSEA. V was cut by 0 bases and J by 11 bases, with 17 bases left in between. The CDR3 runs 13 residues. The CDR3 spells CSVEEVPGYKEYF. The DNA for the CDR3 is TGCAGCGTTGAAGAGGTACCAGGGTATAAAGAGTACTTC.

This chain connects TRBV4-3 to TRBJ2-1; TRBD1 agrees at 7 bases. Germline V gene data show CDR1 as LGHNA and CDR2 as YSLEER. J was trimmed by 6 bases and V by 2 bases; bases with no gene match: 7. CDR3 length: 15 amino acids. The CDR3 nucleotides are TGCGCCAGCAGCCAACATGTCCGGGACAGCAATGAGCAGTTCTTC. Its translation: CASSQHVRDSNEQFF.

Regarding this clonotype: An end of the junction does not agree with germline; a read error may underlie this. This sequence joins TRBV7-7 and TRBJ2-1, with 7 bases fitting TRBD2. The CDR3 consists of 15 residues. CDR1 and CDR2 from the germline V gene are SSHAT and FNYEAQ (reference sequence). The CDR3 bases are TGTGCTAGCAGCTCCCAATATAGCGGGTACAATGAGCAGTTCTTC. Amino acid sequence: CASSSQYSGYNEQFF.

This clonotype is labeled medium-sized. This CDR3 reads CASSLAGDLEKLFF. The CDR3, as DNA: TGTGCCAGCAGCTTAGCTGGGGATCTTGAAAAACTGTTTTTT. J is TRBJ1-4 and V is TRBV7-9; D not resolved. The V end lost 0 bases, the J end lost 7 bases, and 9 bases lay between the germline ends. This CDR3 contains 14 residues. Germline V gene data show CDR1 as SEHNR and CDR2 as FQNEAQ (reference sequence).

This clonotype was found many times. The CDR3 DNA reads as TGCAGCGTTGATAGGGGTTCGGCCTATGGCTACACCTTC. Amino acid sequence: CSVDRGSAYGYTF. The chain employs TRBV29-1 and TRBJ1-2; TRBD1 might be the D (5 bases). Per the germline V gene, CDR1 is SQVTM and CDR2 is ANQGSEA. V was pared by 3 bases and J by 4 bases, with 12 bases between. The CDR3 is 13 residues long.

The chain carries TRBV18 and TRBJ2-7; 8 nucleotides agree with TRBD2. This CDR3 has 16 amino acids. Germline-derived CDR1 and CDR2 are KGHSH and LQKENI. Germline trimming cut 3 bases from V and 1 base from J; bases unmatched to any gene: 8. The DNA of the CDR3 is TGTGCCAGCTCACCTGCCCCCAGCGGGGGATCCTACGAGCAGTACTTC. Translation: CASSPAPSGGSYEQYF. The whole variable domain, filled in from reference TRBV18 and TRBJ2-7, reads NAGVMQNPRHLVRRRGQEARLRCSPMKGHSHVYWYRQLPEEGLKFMVYLQKENIIDESGMPKERFSAEFPKEGPSILRIQQVVRGDSAAYFCASSPAPSGGSYEQYFGPGTRLTVT.

This clonotype was picked up many times. V is TRBV28 and J is TRBJ2-3, with TRBD2 identical over 11 bases. CDR1 MDHEN and CDR2 SYDVKM come from the germline V gene. J was trimmed by 5 bases and V by 6 bases; bases with no gene match: 7. CDR3 length: 15 residues. The CDR3 here is CASRSSGRLRDTQYF. CDR3 in DNA: TGTGCCAGCAGATCTAGCGGGAGGCTCCGAGATACGCAGTATTTT.

This chain joins TRBV15 and TRBJ2-4, with D perhaps TRBD1 (6 bases). This CDR3 has 15 amino acids. Germline lookup yields CDR1 LNHNV and CDR2 YYDKDF (reference sequence). V shed 3 bases and J shed 6 bases, with 15 bases lying between them. CDR3 bases: TGTGCCACCAGCAGGCAGAGACAGGCCGGAAACATTCAGTACTTC. Translating it yields CATSRQRQAGNIQYF. Supplemented by reference TRBV15 and TRBJ2-4, the full variable domain reads DAMVIQNPRYQVTQFGKPVTLSCSQTLNHNVMYWYQQKSSQAPKLLFHYYDKDFNNEADTPDNFQSRRPNTSFCFLDIRSPGLGDTAMYLCATSRQRQAGNIQYFGAGTRLSVL.

As regards this clonotype: Compared with germline, one end of the junction differs, possibly owing to a read error. The chain recombines TRBV30 with TRBJ1-2, with TRBD1 as a possible D gene (5 bases). This CDR3 spans 11 amino acids. Germline V CDR1 and CDR2: GTSNPN, SVGIG (reference sequence). CDR3 residues: CAWSVTAGRNF. CDR3 DNA sequence: TGTGCCTGGAGTGTAACGGCAGGGAGAAACTTC.

This clonotype was detected ten times or more. The CDR3 DNA sequence: TGTGCCAGCAGTTACGGTGGACAGCCCTATGGCTACACCTTC. Its translation is CASSYGGQPYGYTF. The V call is TRBV6-5, the J call TRBJ1-2; D perhaps matches TRBD1 (6 bases). Germline CDR1 is MNHEY and CDR2 is SVGAGI. The V end lost 2 bases, the J end lost 4 bases, and 11 bases lay between the germline ends. This CDR3 has 14 residues.

This chain's CDR3 is CASSPQGWGGPTSTDTQYF. The CDR3 coding sequence is TGTGCCAGCAGCCCCCAAGGTTGGGGAGGACCTACTAGCACAGATACGCAGTATTTT. The chain has TRBV7-3 and TRBJ2-3; a weak D match, TRBD2 (6 bases). Trimming shortened V by 5 bases and J by 0 bases, and 24 bases separated the two germline ends. CDR1 SGHTA and CDR2 FQGTGA come from the germline V gene. This CDR3 region has 19 residues.

This clonotype was counted between two and nine times. CDR3 in DNA: TGTGCCAGCAGGGGGCGGGACTACATCAACTCCTACAATGAGCAGTTCTTC. Encoded protein: CASRGRDYINSYNEQFF. The chain couples TRBV6-2 or TRBV6-3 to TRBJ2-1, with 7 nucleotides matching TRBD2. Per germline, CDR1 MNHEY and CDR2 SVGEGT. The J segment lost 0 bases and the V segment lost 6 bases, leaving 11 bases of the junction unmatched. This CDR3 has 17 amino acids.

This clonotype was recorded at least ten times. J is TRBJ1-4 and V is TRBV5-1; the match to TRBD1 covers 9 bases. Germline CDR1 is SGHRS and CDR2 is YFSETQ. The CDR3 is 14 residues long. V was clipped by 4 bases and J by 8 bases; unmatched bases: 6. The CDR3 region is CASSPWGQGEKLFF. The CDR3, as DNA: TGCGCCAGCAGCCCGTGGGGACAGGGCGAAAAACTGTTTTTT.